This T cell receptor (beta chain) was documented in a study of blood T cell repertoires in COVID-19. Germline V CDR1 and CDR2: MNHEY, SVGAGI. The CDR3 has 15 residues. V lost 7 bases, J lost 4 bases, and 17 bases lay in between. In the original analysis: From reference gene primer amplification, estimates of nucleated cell counts were derived. The data were produced by immunoSEQ multiplex PCR, yet TCRdb's version contains in-frame clones alone and is incomplete. V, J and clone size reflect that table, while D and trimming were determined from the DNA. The sample shows some 340,000 clones, roughly 90% of them seen only once.

The J gene is TRBJ1-3, the V gene TRBV6-5, with D maybe TRBD1 (6 bases). This receptor was taken from a woman younger than 45 who had been exposed to COVID-19. Material for sequencing was PBMCs or T cells enriched from blood (not recorded which). The CDR3 loop is CASTTGPQKGNTIYF. In DNA, the CDR3 is TGTGCCAGCACTACAGGGCCTCAGAAAGGAAACACCATATATTTT.